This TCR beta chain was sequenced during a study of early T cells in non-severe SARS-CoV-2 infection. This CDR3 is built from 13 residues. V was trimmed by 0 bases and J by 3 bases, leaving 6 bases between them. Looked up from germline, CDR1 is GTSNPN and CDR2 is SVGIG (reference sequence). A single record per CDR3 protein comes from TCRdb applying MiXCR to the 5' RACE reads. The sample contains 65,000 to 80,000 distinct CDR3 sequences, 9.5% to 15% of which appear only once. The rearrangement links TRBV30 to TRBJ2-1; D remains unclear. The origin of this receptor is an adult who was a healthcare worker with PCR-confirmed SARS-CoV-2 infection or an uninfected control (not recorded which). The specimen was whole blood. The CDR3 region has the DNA TGTGCCTGGAGTGTGTCGGACTACAATGAGCAGTTCTTC. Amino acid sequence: CAWSVSDYNEQFF.